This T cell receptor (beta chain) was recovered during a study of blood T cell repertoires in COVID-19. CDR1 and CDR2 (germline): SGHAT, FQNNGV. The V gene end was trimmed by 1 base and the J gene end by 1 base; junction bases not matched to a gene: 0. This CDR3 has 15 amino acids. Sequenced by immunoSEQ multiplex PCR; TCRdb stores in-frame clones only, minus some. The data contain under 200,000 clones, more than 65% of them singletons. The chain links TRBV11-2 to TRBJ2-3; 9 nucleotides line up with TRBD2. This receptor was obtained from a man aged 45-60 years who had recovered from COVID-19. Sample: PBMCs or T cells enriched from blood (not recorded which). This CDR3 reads CASSLVAGGTDTQYF. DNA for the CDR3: TGTGCCAGCAGCTTAGTAGCGGGGGGCACAGATACGCAGTATTTT.